The present T cell receptor (beta chain) was sequenced within a study of blood T cells in healthy people across ages. The use of a sample-barcoded 5' primer and a J-beta primer mix characterized a second PCR of roughly 7 to 11 cycles. TCRdb processed the 5' RACE reads anew with MiXCR; each CDR3 protein has one entry. Of roughly 800,000 distinct CDR3 sequences listed, 55% to 75% are singletons. Germline CDR1 KGHDR, CDR2 SFDVKD. The V end lost 5 bases, the J end lost 5 bases, and 11 bases lay between the germline ends. The CDR3 consists of 13 residues. The source material was blood. The V gene is TRBV24-1, the J gene TRBJ2-5, with D tentatively TRBD2 (5 bases). This receptor was identified in a man aged 25-45 years in good health. The CDR3 DNA reads as TGTGCCACCAGTGTCAGCGGTCAGGAGACCCAGTACTTC. This encodes CATSVSGQETQYF.